This note documents a single TCR beta chain sequence. The data stem from a study of blood T cell repertoires in COVID-19. Study in general: Sample material is recorded as cDNA or gDNA derived from T cells, B-cell-depleted T cells, or PBMCs.

Germline CDR1 and CDR2: SGHVS and FQNEAQ. The CDR3 contains 15 residues. The V end lost 10 bases, the J end lost 5 bases, and 23 bases lay between the germline ends. Sequencing used immunoSEQ multiplex PCR; TCRdb keeps in-frame clones, though not all of them. This table holds 150,000 to 200,000 clones, 75% to 80% found once. The sequenced sample was peripheral blood. The source is a woman between 65 and 79 years old with acute or convalescent COVID-19. The V call is TRBV7-8, the J call TRBJ1-2; D might be TRBD1 (5 bases). CDR3 in DNA: TGTGCCACCAACGCCGGGACTACGAAGGGGTATGGCTACACCTTC. It encodes CATNAGTTKGYGYTF.